This is a list of T cell receptor beta chains from one sample in a study of response to subunit inactivated influenza vaccine. TCRdb itself ran the RT-PCR reads through MiXCR, one entry per CDR3 protein. The data show 600,000 to 850,000 distinct CDR3 sequences, with 13% to 15% seen just once and 7.5% to 8% held by the top ten. This specimen consisted of PBMCs from blood, obtained roughly 15 days before vaccination. The source of these receptors is a man in his forties or fifties who received an inactivated influenza vaccine. The CDR3 runs from the conserved cysteine through the conserved F or W.

J: TRBJ2-5; V: TRBV5-1; CDR3: CASSLGLAGGGYTPYQETQYF
J: TRBJ2-3; V: TRBV19; CDR3: CASSHDRDSLYSLTDTQYF
J: TRBJ1-5; V: TRBV15; CDR3: CATSRDRFSNQPQHF
J: TRBJ2-3; V: TRBV30; CDR3: CAWSVMGDTQYF
J: TRBJ1-1; V: TRBV29-1; CDR3: CSVHLQSNTEAFF
J: TRBJ2-1; V: TRBV28; CDR3: CASSFGGDEQFF
J: TRBJ1-6; V: TRBV11-2; CDR3: CASSARTDSPLHF
J: TRBJ2-3; V: TRBV5-1; CDR3: CASSSSAARDTQYF
J: TRBJ2-3; V: TRBV27; CDR3: CASSLSWGQDTQYF
J: TRBJ2-5; V: TRBV7-6; CDR3: CASSLGPRKGPRDF
J: TRBJ2-1; V: TRBV12-3/TRBV12-4; CDR3: CASSDRDGRNEQFF
J: TRBJ2-1; V: TRBV12-3/TRBV12-4; CDR3: CASSRPSGAYNEQFF
J: TRBJ1-1; V: TRBV4-2; CDR3: CASSQELRLPLGESFF
J: TRBJ2-7; V: TRBV20-1; CDR3: CSASWDLSNEQYF
J: TRBJ2-7; V: TRBV24-1; CDR3: CATSETTGGDYEQYF
J: TRBJ2-7; V: TRBV7-9; CDR3: CASSPQGGLRFYEQYF
J: TRBJ1-1; V: TRBV5-1; CDR3: CASSLVRVGDEAFF
J: TRBJ2-1; V: TRBV11-2; CDR3: CASSLDLVYNEQFF
J: TRBJ2-4; V: TRBV28; CDR3: CASSSGTPNIQYF
J: TRBJ1-5; V: TRBV6-2/TRBV6-3; CDR3: CASRWTGGASGAQPQHF
J: TRBJ1-1; V: TRBV5-6; CDR3: CASSPTGVAEAFF
J: TRBJ2-5; V: TRBV5-6; CDR3: CASSPRRQGSQYF
J: TRBJ2-5; V: TRBV6-2/TRBV6-3; CDR3: CASGRTSGKQETQYF
J: TRBJ2-7; V: TRBV6-2/TRBV6-3; CDR3: CASSSSWLYFTPGTTSYEQYF
J: TRBJ2-1; V: TRBV15; CDR3: CATSRDSSLLGNEQFF
J: TRBJ2-7; V: TRBV20-1; CDR3: CSARTDSYEQYF
J: TRBJ2-1; V: TRBV10-3; CDR3: CAISPRLGRSGPHNEQFF
J: TRBJ1-6; V: TRBV5-1; CDR3: CASSLGSSDSPLHF
J: TRBJ2-7; V: TRBV9; CDR3: CASSVEAGGEQYF
J: TRBJ2-1; V: TRBV5-6; CDR3: CASSLDQSPYNEQFF
J: TRBJ2-4; V: TRBV10-2; CDR3: CASSARQGYIQYF
J: TRBJ2-6; V: TRBV7-2; CDR3: CASSLVAAGANVLTF
J: TRBJ2-1; V: TRBV10-3; CDR3: CAISESITQHNEQFF
J: TRBJ2-1; V: TRBV27; CDR3: CASMRGYNEQFF
J: TRBJ2-3; V: TRBV28; CDR3: CASSFRTRGMDAQYF